The 18 T cell receptor beta chains presented below share a single source sample, sequenced in a study of STAT5B mutations in CD4+ large granular lymphocyte leukemia. Here immunoSEQ multiplex PCR was the method, and the copy in TCRdb shows in-frame clones only, minus some. The repertoire includes about 38,000 clones, about 81% of them detected once, and approximately 0.53% sits in the top ten. What was sequenced was CD4+ T cells from blood buffy coats. The receptors shown here come from a human donor in good health.

The chain has TRBV5-5 and TRBJ2-7; TRBD2 might be the D (5 bases). This CDR3 contains 14 residues. Per germline, CDR1 SGHKS and CDR2 YYEKEE (reference sequence). Trimming removed 0 bases from V and 7 bases from J, with 14 bases in between. CDR3 residues: CASSLGWAREEQYF. The DNA of the CDR3 is TGTGCCAGCAGCTTGGGATGGGCCCGGGAAGAGCAGTACTTC.

The rearrangement joins TRBV7-6 to TRBJ2-7; 12 nucleotides agree with TRBD2. The CDR3 consists of 14 residues. V gave up 7 bases and J gave up 3 bases; unmatched junction bases: 4. The germline V gene has CDR1 SGHVS and CDR2 FNYEAQ. The chain's CDR3 is CASTRLAGDYEQYF. In DNA, the CDR3 is TGTGCCAGCACCAGACTAGCGGGGGACTACGAGCAGTACTTC.

The chain employs TRBV11-2 and TRBJ2-7, with a possible D match to TRBD2 (6 bases). CDR1 SGHAT and CDR2 FQNNGV come from the germline V gene. The germline V and J ends were trimmed by 4 bases and 1 base, with 14 bases remaining between them. The CDR3 runs to 15 residues. CDR3 DNA: TGTGCCAGCAGCTCCGTACGGGGGTGGTCCTACGAGCAGTACTTC. The encoded protein is CASSSVRGWSYEQYF.

This chain links TRBV5-1 with TRBJ1-2, with TRBD1 identical over 7 bases. Germline values: CDR1 SGHRS, CDR2 YFSETQ. The V gene end was trimmed by 4 bases and the J gene end by 4 bases; junction bases not matched to a gene: 10. The CDR3 is 15 residues long. The CDR3 DNA reads TGCGCCAGCAGCACGGGACAGCCGGGGAGCTATGGCTACACCTTC. Its protein is CASSTGQPGSYGYTF.

V and J are TRBV7-3 and TRBJ2-7; 7 nucleotides match TRBD2. This CDR3 comprises 14 residues. Germline V gives CDR1 SGHTA, CDR2 FQGTGA. Trimming took 6 bases from V and 0 from J; bases not matched to a gene: 5. CDR3 region: CASSPSGSSYEQYF. The CDR3 DNA follows: TGTGCCAGCAGTCCTAGCGGAAGCTCCTACGAGCAGTACTTC. The full variable domain, rest sourced from reference TRBV7-3 and TRBJ2-7, is GAGVSQTPSNKVTEKGKYVELRCDPISGHTALYWYRQSLGQGPEFLIYFQGTGAADDSGLPNDRFFAVRPEGSVSTLKIQRTERGDSAVYLCASSPSGSSYEQYFGPGTRLTVT.

This clone was seen a handful of times. J is TRBJ1-5 and V is TRBV11-2; tentative D call: TRBD1 (5 bases). The V and J ends lost 5 bases and 7 bases respectively, with 12 bases between them. The CDR3 extends over 13 amino acids. Germline CDR1 reads SGHAT; CDR2 reads FQNNGV. The CDR3 here is CASSLQGNQPQHF. The CDR3 DNA sequence: TGTGCCAGCAGCCTTCAGGGAAACCAGCCCCAGCATTTT.

The rearrangement links TRBV10-2 to TRBJ2-7, with TRBD2 matching 12 bases. The CDR3 consists of 14 residues. CDR1 and CDR2 from the germline V gene are WSHSY and SAAADI. Trimming took 6 bases from V and 2 from J; bases not matched to a gene: 2. CDR3 sequence (DNA): TGCGCCAGCAGGACTAGCGGGAGCGCCTACGAGCAGTACTTC. Its protein is CASRTSGSAYEQYF.

V and J are TRBV7-9 and TRBJ2-5; 15 bases map to TRBD2. The ends lost 4 bases at V and 4 bases at J; junction bases unmatched: 4. The CDR3 contains 16 residues. Germline V gene lookup returns CDR1 SEHNR and CDR2 FQNEAQ (reference sequence). The CDR3 region is CASSWKGLAGGETQYF. The DNA for the CDR3 is TGTGCCAGCAGCTGGAAGGGACTAGCGGGGGGAGAGACCCAGTACTTC.

The chain is built from TRBV27 and TRBJ2-2; D might be TRBD2 (6 bases). The V gene's germline CDR1 is MNHEY and CDR2 SMNVEV (reference sequence). The V end was cut by 11 bases, the J end by 0 bases, with 19 bases between. CDR3 size: 16 residues. The CDR3 region is CASFMAGTANTGELFF. DNA for the CDR3: TGTGCCTCTTTTATGGCGGGAACGGCGAACACCGGGGAGCTGTTTTTT.

This sequence joins TRBV21-1 and TRBJ2-1; TRBD2 is taken as the D call from the table, unchecked against the DNA. TRBV21-1 is a pseudogene segment. The CDR3 runs 17 residues. The DNA of the CDR3 is TGTGCCAGCAGCAAGGGACTAGCGGGCCCCGTCTACAATGAGCAGTTCTTC. Translated, it gives CASSKGLAGPVYNEQFF.

Worth noting for this clone: Germline is not matched at one junction end, which may reflect a read error. The chain couples TRBV7-7 to TRBJ2-7; 7 bases fit TRBD2. Germline CDR1 reads SSHAT; CDR2 reads FNYEAQ (reference sequence). CDR3 size: 14 residues. The CDR3 loop reads CASSLHRLAGEQYF. CDR3 nucleotide sequence: TGTGCTAGCAGCTTGCACCGACTAGCCGGCGAGCAGTACTTC.

The chain is built from TRBV6-4 and TRBJ1-6; TRBD1 agrees at 7 bases. V was clipped by 4 bases and J by 7 bases; unmatched bases: 7. The CDR3 extends over 15 amino acids. Germline-derived CDR1 and CDR2 are MRHNA and SNTAGT. CDR3 bases: TGTGCCAGCAGTGGCTCAGGGACAGTGAATTCACCCCTCCACTTT. Protein product: CASSGSGTVNSPLHF.

J is TRBJ1-5 and V is TRBV7-9; D gene uncertain. This CDR3 comprises 12 residues. Trimming took off 1 base at V and 6 bases at J, with 4 bases between the two ends. CDR1 and CDR2 from the germline V gene are SEHNR and FQNEAQ (reference sequence). The CDR3 loop reads CASSLVRQPQHF. CDR3 DNA: TGTGCCAGCAGCTTAGTTCGTCAGCCCCAGCATTTT.

The rearrangement uses TRBV12-2 and TRBJ2-3; the table's D gene call, TRBD2, was not cross checked with the DNA. TRBV12-2 represents a pseudogene. This CDR3 is built from 13 residues. CDR3: CASRLELVDTQYF. DNA of the CDR3: TGTGCAAGTCGCTTAGAGCTTGTCGATACGCAGTATTTT.

The rearrangement uses TRBV5-1 and TRBJ2-1; 11 nucleotides line up with TRBD2. The CDR3 has 20 amino acids. V shed 4 bases, J shed 0 bases, and the junction held 15 bases outside the gene matches. The germline V gene has CDR1 SGHRS and CDR2 YFSETQ. The CDR3 loop reads CASSGLGVGLAGTSYNEQFF. The CDR3 region has the DNA TGCGCCAGCAGCGGGTTAGGGGTTGGACTAGCGGGCACCTCCTACAATGAGCAGTTCTTC. The variable domain in full, with the rest retrieved from reference TRBV5-1 and TRBJ2-1, is KAGVTQTPRYLIKTRGQQVTLSCSPISGHRSVSWYQQTPGQGLQFLFEYFSETQRNKGNFPGRFSGRQFSNSRSEMNVSTLELGDSALYLCASSGLGVGLAGTSYNEQFFGPGTRLTVL.

CDR3 nucleotide sequence: TGTGCTAGTGGTTTGGTATGGGATCAGCCCCAGCATTTT. Translation: CASGLVWDQPQHF. The chain is built from TRBV12-5 and TRBJ1-5, with unresolved D. Trimming stripped 0 bases from V and 5 bases from J, with 5 bases between. CDR3 length equals 13 residues. The germline V gene encodes CDR1 LGHNT and CDR2 FRNRAP.

This clone has a handful of counts. The genes are TRBV18 and TRBJ1-3; D gene uncertain. Trimming pared 3 bases from V and 0 bases from J, leaving 6 bases between. In germline, CDR1 is KGHSH, CDR2 LQKENI. The CDR3 totals 14 residues. CDR3 region: CASSPGISGNTIYF. The CDR3 nucleotides read TGTGCCAGCTCACCGGGAATCTCTGGAAACACCATATATTTT.

V is TRBV11-3 and J is TRBJ2-2; D unresolved. V lost 8 bases and J 3 bases, leaving 19 bases between the germline ends. The CDR3 consists of 16 residues. Germline CDR1 is SGHNT and CDR2 is YENEEA. The CDR3, as DNA: TGTGCCAGCTCCGGTGATACGTTTTGGGACACCGGGGAGCTGTTTTTT. Its protein product is CASSGDTFWDTGELFF.